Each of the 7 T cell receptor beta chains below was sequenced from the same sample in a study of shared clonotypes between healthy human individuals. The data were produced by immunoSEQ multiplex PCR, yet TCRdb's version contains in-frame clones alone and is incomplete. The table has roughly 2,000,000 clones, around 95% seen once. Naive CD8 cells lacked CD45RO, underwent positive selection for CCR7 and left out terminally differentiated effector memory CD45RA+ cells. The sequenced sample consisted of naive CD8+ T cells from PBMCs. These receptors came from a man younger than 30 in good health. Some clones in this sample may be carry-over from other donors' samples.

This clone was recorded once. V usage is TRBV19 and J usage is TRBJ1-3; maybe TRBD1 (5 bases). V was clipped by 0 bases and J by 3 bases, with 12 bases between them. CDR1 is LNHDA and CDR2 is SQIVND in the germline V gene (reference sequence). CDR3 length: 16 amino acids. CDR3 nucleotides: TGTGCCAGTAGTATAGATCGCGCAGGGTTTGGAAACACCATATATTTT. It yields the protein CASSIDRAGFGNTIYF.

This chain uses TRBV18 with TRBJ2-7; TRBD1 or TRBD2 may be the D gene (5 bases each). V lost 5 bases to trimming and J lost 2 bases, with 13 bases between them. The CDR3 loop spans 14 amino acids. CDR1 and CDR2 from the germline V gene are KGHSH and LQKENI. The CDR3 DNA is TGTGCCAGCTCATCCCGGGGCCAAGCCTACGAGCAGTACTTC. Translating gives CASSSRGQAYEQYF.

This clone was picked up one time. The V call is TRBV2, the J call TRBJ1-4; no definite D call. Germline V CDR1 and CDR2: SNHLY, FYNNEI. This CDR3 region has 17 residues. V lost 8 bases, J lost 0 bases, and 19 bases lay in between. The CDR3 is CASRSWEAGATNEKLFF. The CDR3 nucleotides read TGTGCCAGCCGCTCATGGGAGGCGGGCGCAACTAATGAAAAACTGTTTTTT.

J is TRBJ2-2 and V is TRBV14; D is unclear. With 6 bases removed from V and 4 bases from J, the gap between germline ends came to 6 bases. CDR1 SGHDN and CDR2 FVKESK come from the germline V gene. The CDR3 length is 12 residues. The CDR3 here is CASRAVTGELFF. In nucleotides, the CDR3 is TGTGCCAGCAGGGCAGTCACCGGGGAGCTGTTTTTT.

The chain couples TRBV7-3 to TRBJ2-1; 13 positions match TRBD2. The CDR3 runs to 18 residues. Germline V lookup: CDR1 SGHTA, CDR2 FQGTGA. V was pared by 4 bases and J by 3 bases, with 9 bases of the junction left unmatched. The CDR3 reads CASSYDRTSGSGYNEQFF. DNA for the CDR3: TGTGCCAGCAGCTACGACCGGACTAGCGGGAGCGGCTACAATGAGCAGTTCTTC.

This chain connects TRBV4-2 to TRBJ2-5; D is unresolved. The CDR3 sequence is 13 residues long. Per the germline V gene, CDR1 is LGHNA and CDR2 is YNFKEQ. The V and J ends lost 2 bases and 5 bases respectively, with 9 bases between them. CDR3 nucleotides: TGTGCCAGCAGCCAACTCGAGGATGAGACCCAGTACTTC. Protein: CASSQLEDETQYF.

Remarks on this clone: Other nucleotide sequences from this sample produce the same CDR3. The genes are TRBV27 and TRBJ2-7; tentatively, D is TRBD1 or TRBD2 (6 bases each). Per the germline V gene, CDR1 is MNHEY and CDR2 is SMNVEV (reference sequence). The V and J ends lost 8 bases and 4 bases respectively, with 12 bases between them. The CDR3 loop spans 12 amino acids. The CDR3 here is CASRGPFYEQYF. The DNA of the CDR3 is TGTGCCAGCCGGGGGCCCTTTTACGAGCAGTACTTC.